Listed below are T cell receptor beta chains from one sample, sequenced in a study of read filtering for tumor transcriptome and immune sequencing. MiXCR, run by TCRdb on the reads, gives a single entry per CDR3 protein. The sample records about 46,000 distinct CDR3 sequences, about a fifth being singletons. The specimen was a population of CD138-negative cells sorted from bone marrow. The receptors stem from a donor over 35 with multiple myeloma. Both conserved end residues are part of each CDR3. D genes are given only for firm matches. The size field is filled for only some rows; it gives once, few, many or a size class.

many TRBJ2-1 NA TRBV29-1 CSVEDSAGLENEQFF TGCAGCGTTGAAGATTCGGCGGGATTGGAAAATGAGCAGTTCTTC
many TRBJ2-7 TRBD2 TRBV2 CASNPDLAGVDEQYF TGTGCCAGCAACCCTGATCTAGCGGGAGTCGACGAGCAGTACTTC
NA TRBJ2-1 NA TRBV7-8 CARSLVSTYDEQFF TGTGCCCGCAGCTTAGTTTCCACCTACGATGAGCAGTTCTTC
many TRBJ1-1 NA TRBV29-1 CSVDSGGAEAFF TGCAGCGTTGATTCGGGGGGGGCCGAAGCTTTCTTT
many TRBJ2-1 TRBD2 TRBV18 CASSPPGLAGVYNEQFF TGTGCCAGCTCACCACCGGGACTAGCGGGAGTGTACAATGAGCAGTTCTTC
few TRBJ2-1 TRBD2 TRBV28 CASSYLAGGPNEQFF TGTGCCAGCAGTTATCTAGCGGGAGGGCCAAATGAGCAGTTCTTC
many TRBJ2-3 NA TRBV28 CASSSGAVGTDTQYF TGTGCCAGCAGTTCGGGGGCCGTGGGCACAGATACGCAGTATTTT
few TRBJ2-7 NA TRBV28 CASSLSPIQHNLPYEQYF TGTGCCAGCAGTTTGAGCCCGATCCAGCATAACCTTCCCTACGAGCAGTACTTC
few TRBJ1-1 NA TRBV19 CASSIGMNTEAFF TGTGCCAGTAGTATAGGGATGAACACTGAAGCTTTCTTT
many TRBJ1-2 NA TRBV14 CASSQGRNYGYTF TGTGCCAGCAGCCAAGGGCGAAACTATGGCTACACCTTC
many TRBJ2-3 NA TRBV7-2 CASSLARSTDTQYF TGTGCCAGCAGTCTGGCTCGGAGCACAGATACGCAGTATTTT
many TRBJ2-1 NA TRBV7-8 CASSLSRATDEQFF TGTGCCAGCAGCTTATCGAGGGCGACGGATGAGCAGTTCTTC
many TRBJ2-1 TRBD1 TRBV11-2 CASSPGQGSYNEQFF TGTGCCAGCAGCCCCGGACAGGGATCCTACAATGAGCAGTTCTTC
many TRBJ2-5 NA TRBV11-2 CASSPTTVVETQYF TGTGCCAGCAGCCCAACAACAGTCGTAGAGACCCAGTACTTC
many TRBJ2-1 NA TRBV5-1 CASSLAPGLSNNEQFF TGCGCCAGCAGCTTGGCCCCGGGACTTTCCAACAATGAGCAGTTCTTC
NA TRBJ2-2 TRBD2 TRBV6-2/TRBV6-3 CASSPLAGGDTGELFF TGTGCCAGCAGCCCCCTAGCGGGAGGGGACACCGGGGAGCTGTTTTTT
many TRBJ2-1 TRBD1 TRBV20-1 CSAWTGTYNEQFF TGCAGTGCTTGGACAGGGACCTACAATGAGCAGTTCTTC
medium-sized TRBJ2-2 NA TRBV10-2 CASNGPTGELFF TGCGCCAGCAACGGACCAACCGGGGAGCTGTTTTTT
many TRBJ2-7 TRBD2 TRBV4-2 CASSRTLAGGGVEQYF TGTGCCAGCAGCCGGACTTTAGCGGGAGGAGGGGTCGAGCAGTACTTC
many TRBJ2-7 NA TRBV29-1 CSVETWGRYEQYF TGCAGCGTTGAGACATGGGGGAGGTACGAGCAGTACTTC
NA TRBJ2-2 TRBD1 TRBV7-9 CASSVRQGFTGELFF TGTGCCAGCAGCGTACGACAGGGTTTTACCGGGGAGCTGTTTTTT
many TRBJ2-2 TRBD2 TRBV5-1 CASSEGTSGISGELFF TGCGCCAGCAGCGAAGGGACTAGCGGGATTTCCGGGGAGCTGTTTTTT
many TRBJ1-2 NA TRBV7-9 CASSPYTTLGYTF TGTGCCAGCAGCCCCTACACCACGCTTGGCTACACCTTC
many TRBJ2-1 TRBD2 TRBV5-1 CASKWREGPYNEQFF TGCGCCAGCAAGTGGCGGGAGGGCCCCTACAATGAGCAGTTCTTC
many TRBJ2-1 TRBD2 TRBV4-1 CASSRSGSNEQFF TGCGCCAGCAGCCGGAGCGGGAGCAATGAGCAGTTCTTC
NA TRBJ2-5 TRBD1 TRBV19 CASSTTHRGETQYF TGTGCCAGTAGTACCACCCACAGGGGAGAGACCCAGTACTTC
many TRBJ1-5 NA TRBV7-2 CASSLGYGQPQHF TGTGCCAGCAGCTTAGGGTATGGTCAGCCCCAGCATTTT
few TRBJ2-5 NA TRBV28 CASSLERGQETQYF TGTGCCAGCAGTTTAGAACGGGGGCAAGAGACCCAGTACTTC
many TRBJ2-3 NA TRBV7-2 CASSLEVQGTDTQYF TGTGCCAGCAGCTTAGAAGTACAGGGCACAGATACGCAGTATTTT
many TRBJ1-1 NA TRBV29-1 CSVDRGRNTEAFF TGCAGCGTCGACCGGGGCAGGAACACTGAAGCTTTCTTT
NA TRBJ2-1 NA TRBV7-3 CASSFDYRNEQFF TGTGCCAGCAGCTTCGACTACCGGAATGAGCAGTTCTTC
many TRBJ2-1 NA TRBV28 CASSYGPESSVEQFF TGTGCCAGCAGTTACGGACCCGAGTCGTCAGTTGAGCAGTTCTTC
many TRBJ2-7 TRBD2 TRBV20-1 CSATGTSGRVSYEQYF TGCAGTGCTACCGGGACTAGCGGGAGGGTCTCCTACGAGCAGTACTTC
many TRBJ2-7 TRBD1 TRBV6-2/TRBV6-3 CASSQGELSGEQYF TGTGCCAGCAGTCAGGGGGAGTTGTCGGGCGAGCAGTACTTC
many TRBJ2-1 TRBD1 TRBV2 CASSGDRGAEQFF TGTGCCAGCAGTGGAGACAGGGGGGCTGAGCAGTTCTTC
many TRBJ2-1 NA TRBV19 CATSWTAKQFF TGTGCCACCTCATGGACCGCCAAGCAGTTCTTC
NA TRBJ2-7 NA TRBV5-1 CASSFSGSYEQYF TGCGCCAGCAGCTTTTCAGGATCCTACGAGCAGTACTTC
NA TRBJ2-6 NA TRBV4-1 CASSQDVGSGANVLTF TGCGCCAGCAGCCAAGACGTTGGCTCTGGGGCCAACGTCCTGACTTTC
NA TRBJ2-3 TRBD2 TRBV20-1 CSARDGSGRGDTQYF TGCAGTGCTAGAGATGGTAGCGGGAGAGGGGATACGCAGTATTTT
many TRBJ2-3 NA TRBV29-1 CSVGTGASTDTQYF TGCAGCGTCGGAACTGGGGCGAGCACAGATACGCAGTATTTT
NA TRBJ1-5 NA TRBV28 CASRRGTSSNQPQYF TGTGCCAGCAGAAGGGGGACATCGAGCAATCAGCCCCAGTATTTC
many TRBJ2-5 NA TRBV29-1 CSYFRTATETQYF TGCAGCTATTTCAGGACCGCTACGGAGACCCAGTACTTC
NA TRBJ2-3 TRBD2 TRBV18 CASSREARSTDTQYF TGTGCCAGCTCCCGGGAGGCCCGGAGCACAGATACGCAGTATTTT
many TRBJ2-3 TRBD2 TRBV28 CASSTTSGGFTDTQYF TGTGCCAGCAGTACAACTAGCGGGGGTTTCACAGATACGCAGTATTTT
many TRBJ2-5 TRBD2 TRBV4-2 CASSRKSGGGEETQYF TGTGCCAGCAGCCGCAAGTCGGGGGGTGGTGAAGAGACCCAGTACTTC
many TRBJ2-7 NA TRBV6-2/TRBV6-3 CASSLPGHTYEQYF TGTGCCAGCAGTTTGCCGGGACATACCTACGAGCAGTACTTC
few TRBJ2-3 NA TRBV7-3 CASSLTGGVTDTQYF TGTGCCAGCAGCTTAACGGGCGGCGTCACAGATACGCAGTATTTT
few TRBJ2-5 NA TRBV30 CAWSVGTRVGETQYF TGTGCCTGGAGTGTAGGTACTAGGGTGGGAGAGACCCAGTACTTC
few TRBJ2-3 NA TRBV5-4 CASSSPGLGAVSTQYF TGTGCCAGCAGCTCCCCTGGACTGGGAGCGGTTAGTACGCAGTATTTT
NA TRBJ2-3 NA TRBV7-2 CAISGGSSSTDMQYF TGTGCCATCTCCGGGGGCTCGTCATCCACAGATATGCAGTATTTT
many TRBJ1-5 NA TRBV6-2/TRBV6-3 CASRAWGRRDNQPQHF TGTGCCAGCAGAGCATGGGGACGCAGGGACAATCAGCCCCAGCATTTT
NA TRBJ2-1 TRBD2 TRBV20-1 CSSLGLGTEQFF TGCAGTAGCTTGGGACTAGGCACTGAGCAGTTCTTC
many TRBJ1-5 TRBD1 TRBV12-3/TRBV12-4 CASSAGTGYSNQPQHF TGTGCCAGCAGTGCCGGGACAGGGTATAGCAATCAGCCCCAGCATTTT